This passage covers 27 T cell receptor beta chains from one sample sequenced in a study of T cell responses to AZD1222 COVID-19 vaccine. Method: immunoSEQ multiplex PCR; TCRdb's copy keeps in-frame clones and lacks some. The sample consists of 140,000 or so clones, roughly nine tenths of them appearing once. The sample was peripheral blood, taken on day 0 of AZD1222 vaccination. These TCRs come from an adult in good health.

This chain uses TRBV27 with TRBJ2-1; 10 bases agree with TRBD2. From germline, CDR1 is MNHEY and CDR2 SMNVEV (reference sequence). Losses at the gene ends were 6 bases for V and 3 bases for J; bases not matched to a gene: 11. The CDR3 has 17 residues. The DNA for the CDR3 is TGTGCCAGCAGGATGCTGGGGCTAGCGGGAGACTACAATGAGCAGTTCTTC. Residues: CASRMLGLAGDYNEQFF.

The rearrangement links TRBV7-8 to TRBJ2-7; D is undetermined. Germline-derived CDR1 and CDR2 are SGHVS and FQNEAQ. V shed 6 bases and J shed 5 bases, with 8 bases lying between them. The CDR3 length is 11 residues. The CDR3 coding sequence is TGTGCCAGCAGTCCGGAAAACGAGCAGTACTTC. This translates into CASSPENEQYF.

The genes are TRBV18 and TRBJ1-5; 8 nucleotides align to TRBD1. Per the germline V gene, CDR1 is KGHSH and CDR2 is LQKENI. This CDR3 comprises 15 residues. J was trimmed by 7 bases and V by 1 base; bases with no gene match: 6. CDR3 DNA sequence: TGTGCCAGCTCACCACGGACAGGGCCGGGGCAGCCCCAGCATTTT. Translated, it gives CASSPRTGPGQPQHF.

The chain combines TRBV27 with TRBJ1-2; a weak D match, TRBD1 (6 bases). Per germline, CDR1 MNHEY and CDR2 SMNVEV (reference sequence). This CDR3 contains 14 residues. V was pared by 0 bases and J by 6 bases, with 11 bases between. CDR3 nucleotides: TGTGCCAGCAGTTTATCGCAGGGGATCGATGGCTACACCTTC. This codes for CASSLSQGIDGYTF.

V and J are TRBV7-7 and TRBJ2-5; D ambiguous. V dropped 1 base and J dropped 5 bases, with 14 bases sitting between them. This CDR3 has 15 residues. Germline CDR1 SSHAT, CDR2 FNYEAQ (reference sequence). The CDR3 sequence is CASSLEGRQTETQYF. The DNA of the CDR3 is TGTGCCAGCAGCTTAGAAGGCAGGCAGACGGAGACCCAGTACTTC. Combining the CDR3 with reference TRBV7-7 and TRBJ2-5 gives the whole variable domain GAGVSQSPRYKVTKRGQDVTLRCDPISSHATLYWYQQALGQGPEFLTYFNYEAQPDKSGLPSDRFSAERPEGSISTLTIQRTEQRDSAMYRCASSLEGRQTETQYFGPGTRLLVL.

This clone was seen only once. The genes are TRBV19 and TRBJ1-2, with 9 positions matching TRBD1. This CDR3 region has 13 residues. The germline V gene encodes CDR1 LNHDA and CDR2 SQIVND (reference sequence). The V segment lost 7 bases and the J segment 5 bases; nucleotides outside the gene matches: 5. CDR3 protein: CASNRDREYGYTF. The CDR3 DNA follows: TGTGCCAGTAACCGGGACAGGGAGTATGGCTACACCTTC.

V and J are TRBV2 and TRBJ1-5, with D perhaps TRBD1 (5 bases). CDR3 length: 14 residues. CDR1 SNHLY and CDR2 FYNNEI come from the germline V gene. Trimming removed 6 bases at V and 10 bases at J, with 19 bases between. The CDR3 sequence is CASSREAARPPQHF. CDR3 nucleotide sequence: TGTGCCAGCAGCAGGGAGGCCGCCCGTCCACCCCAGCATTTT. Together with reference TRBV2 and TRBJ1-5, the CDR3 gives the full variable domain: EPEVTQTPSHQVTQMGQEVILRCVPISNHLYFYWYRQILGQKVEFLVSFYNNEISEKSEIFDDQFSVERPDGSNFTLKIRSTKLEDSAMYFCASSREAARPPQHFGDGTRLSIL.

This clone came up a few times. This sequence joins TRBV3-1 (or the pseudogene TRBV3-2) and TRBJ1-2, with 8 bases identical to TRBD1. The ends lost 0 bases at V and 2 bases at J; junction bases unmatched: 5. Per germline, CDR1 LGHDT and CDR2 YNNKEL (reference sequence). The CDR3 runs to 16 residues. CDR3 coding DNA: TGTGCCAGCAGCCAAGATCGAGCAGGGGGCAACTATGGCTACACCTTC. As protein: CASSQDRAGGNYGYTF.

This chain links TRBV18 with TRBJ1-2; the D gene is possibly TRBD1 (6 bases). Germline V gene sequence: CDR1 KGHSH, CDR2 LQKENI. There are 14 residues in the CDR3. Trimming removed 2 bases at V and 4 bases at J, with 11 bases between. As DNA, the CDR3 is TGTGCCAGCTCACCAGGGGGCGGCGGCTATGGCTACACCTTC. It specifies CASSPGGGGYGYTF.

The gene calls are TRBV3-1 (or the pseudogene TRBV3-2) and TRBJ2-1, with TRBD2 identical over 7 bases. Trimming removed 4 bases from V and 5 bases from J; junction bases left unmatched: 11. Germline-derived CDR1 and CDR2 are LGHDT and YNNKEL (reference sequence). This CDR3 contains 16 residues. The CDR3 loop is CASSLGRGWSNNEQFF. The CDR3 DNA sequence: TGTGCCAGCAGCCTGGGGCGGGGGTGGAGTAACAATGAGCAGTTCTTC.

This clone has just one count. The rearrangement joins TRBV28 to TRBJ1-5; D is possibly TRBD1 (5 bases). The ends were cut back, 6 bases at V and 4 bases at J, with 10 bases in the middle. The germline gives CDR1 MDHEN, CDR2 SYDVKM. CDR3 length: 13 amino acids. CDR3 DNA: TGTGCCAGCAGAGGTTGGGGGAATCAGCCCCAGCATTTT. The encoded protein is CASRGWGNQPQHF.

In DNA, the CDR3 is TGTGCCAGCAGCCTTCTAACTGGAAACACCATATATTTT. Its translation: CASSLLTGNTIYF. This chain joins TRBV7-6 and TRBJ1-3; no clear D gene. The germline V gene has CDR1 SGHVS and CDR2 FNYEAQ. The CDR3 has 13 residues. The V end lost 5 bases, the J end lost 2 bases, and 7 bases lay between the germline ends.

Here the CDR3 DNA reads TGTGCCAGCAGTTACTCGAGTTACACGAACACTGAAGCTTTCTTT. Amino acids: CASSYSSYTNTEAFF. The chain uses TRBV6-2 or TRBV6-3 and TRBJ1-1, with D uncertain. The CDR3 runs 15 residues. V lost 0 bases, J lost 1 base, and 9 bases lay in between. Per the germline V gene, CDR1 is MNHEY and CDR2 is SVGEGT.

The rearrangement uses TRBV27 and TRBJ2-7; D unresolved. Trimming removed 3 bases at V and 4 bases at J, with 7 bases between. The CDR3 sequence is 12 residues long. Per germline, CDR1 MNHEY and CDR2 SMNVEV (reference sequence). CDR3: CASSFSKYEQYF. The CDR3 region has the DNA TGTGCCAGCAGTTTCTCGAAATACGAGCAGTACTTC.

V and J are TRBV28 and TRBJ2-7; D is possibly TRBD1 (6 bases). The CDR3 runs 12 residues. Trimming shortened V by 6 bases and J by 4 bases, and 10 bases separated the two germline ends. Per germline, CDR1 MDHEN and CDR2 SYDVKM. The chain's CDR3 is CASSLGQYEQYF. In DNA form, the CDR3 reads TGTGCCAGCAGCCTTGGACAGTACGAGCAGTACTTC.

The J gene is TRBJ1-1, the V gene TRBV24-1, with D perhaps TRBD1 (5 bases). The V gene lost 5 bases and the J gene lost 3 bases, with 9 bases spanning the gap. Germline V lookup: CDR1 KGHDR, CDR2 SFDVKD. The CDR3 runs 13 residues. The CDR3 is CATSGPRDTEAFF. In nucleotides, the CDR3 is TGTGCCACCAGTGGCCCCAGGGACACTGAAGCTTTCTTT.

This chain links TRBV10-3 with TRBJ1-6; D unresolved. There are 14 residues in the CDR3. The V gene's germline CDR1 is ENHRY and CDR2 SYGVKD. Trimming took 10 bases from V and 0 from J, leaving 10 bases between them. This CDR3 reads CATLASSYNSPLHF. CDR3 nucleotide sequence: TGTGCCACCCTAGCGAGCTCCTATAATTCACCCCTCCACTTT.

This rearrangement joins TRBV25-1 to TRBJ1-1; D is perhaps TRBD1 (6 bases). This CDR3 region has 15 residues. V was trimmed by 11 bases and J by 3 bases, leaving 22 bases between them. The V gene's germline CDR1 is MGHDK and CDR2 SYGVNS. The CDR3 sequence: CALTRDIAEDTEAFF. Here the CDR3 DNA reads TGTGCCTTAACTCGGGACATCGCGGAAGACACTGAAGCTTTCTTT.

The CDR3 is CASSNLRGILAKNIQYF. CDR3 nucleotide sequence: TGTGCCAGCAGTAATCTCCGGGGGATACTAGCCAAAAACATTCAGTACTTC. V and J are TRBV6-2 or TRBV6-3 and TRBJ2-4; maybe TRBD2 (6 bases). CDR3 size: 17 residues. Trimming took 5 bases from V and 0 from J, leaving 17 bases between them. Germline lookup yields CDR1 MNHEY and CDR2 SVGEGT.

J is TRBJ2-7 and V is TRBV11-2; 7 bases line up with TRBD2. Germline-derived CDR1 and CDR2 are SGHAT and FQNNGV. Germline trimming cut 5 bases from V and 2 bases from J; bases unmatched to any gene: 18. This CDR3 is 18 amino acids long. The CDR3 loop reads CASSPLSRPSGNTYEQYF. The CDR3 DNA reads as TGTGCCAGCAGCCCCCTCTCCCGTCCGAGCGGGAATACCTACGAGCAGTACTTC.

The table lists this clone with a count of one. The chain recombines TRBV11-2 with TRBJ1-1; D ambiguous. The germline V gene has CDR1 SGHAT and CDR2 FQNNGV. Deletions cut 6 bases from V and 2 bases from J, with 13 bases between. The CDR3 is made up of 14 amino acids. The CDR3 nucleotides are TGTGCCAGCAGACCCGGGCGCCACAACACTGAAGCTTTCTTT. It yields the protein CASRPGRHNTEAFF.

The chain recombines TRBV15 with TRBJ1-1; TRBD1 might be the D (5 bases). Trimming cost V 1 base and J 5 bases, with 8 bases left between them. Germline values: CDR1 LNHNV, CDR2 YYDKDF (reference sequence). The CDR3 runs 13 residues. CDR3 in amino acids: CATSRGEGTEAFF. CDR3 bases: TGTGCCACCAGCAGAGGGGAGGGGACTGAAGCTTTCTTT.

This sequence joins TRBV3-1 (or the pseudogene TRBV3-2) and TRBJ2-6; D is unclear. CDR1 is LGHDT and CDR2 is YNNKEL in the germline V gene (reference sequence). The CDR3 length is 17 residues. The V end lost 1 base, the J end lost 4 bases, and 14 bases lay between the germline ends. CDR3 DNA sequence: TGTGCCAGCAGCCAAGTGTGGCTATCGATGGGGGCCAACGTCCTGACTTTC. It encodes CASSQVWLSMGANVLTF.

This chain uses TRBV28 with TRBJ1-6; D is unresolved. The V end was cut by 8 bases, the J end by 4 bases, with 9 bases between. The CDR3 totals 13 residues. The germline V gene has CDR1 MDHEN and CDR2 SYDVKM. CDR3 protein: CASQPGYNSPLHF. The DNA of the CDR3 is TGTGCCAGCCAGCCTGGATATAATTCACCCCTCCACTTT.

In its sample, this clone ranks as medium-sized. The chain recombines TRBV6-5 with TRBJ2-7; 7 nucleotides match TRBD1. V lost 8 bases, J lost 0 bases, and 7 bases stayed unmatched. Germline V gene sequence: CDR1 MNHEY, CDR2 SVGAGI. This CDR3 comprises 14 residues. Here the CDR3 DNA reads TGTGCCAGCGGGAGAAGGGACAGCTCCTACGAGCAGTACTTC. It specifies CASGRRDSSYEQYF.

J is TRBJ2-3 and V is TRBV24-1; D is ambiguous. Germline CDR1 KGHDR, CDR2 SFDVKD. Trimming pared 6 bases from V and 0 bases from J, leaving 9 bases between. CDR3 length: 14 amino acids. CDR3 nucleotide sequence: TGTGCCACCAGTCGGCACACTAGCACAGATACGCAGTATTTT. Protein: CATSRHTSTDTQYF.

CDR3 amino acids: CAWSWGAGTGELFF. The CDR3 DNA sequence: TGTGCCTGGAGTTGGGGGGCGGGCACCGGGGAGCTGTTTTTT. The chain employs TRBV30 and TRBJ2-2; D assignment may be TRBD1 or TRBD2 (6 bases each). The V end lost 2 bases, the J end lost 4 bases, and 11 bases lay between the germline ends. Germline CDR1 and CDR2: GTSNPN and SVGIG (reference sequence). The CDR3 spans 14 residues. Based on the CDR3 plus reference TRBV30 and TRBJ2-2, the full variable domain is SQTIHQWPATLVQPVGSPLSLECTVEGTSNPNLYWYRQAAGRGLQLLFYSVGIGQISSEVPQNLSASRPQDRQFILSSKKLLLSDSGFYLCAWSWGAGTGELFFGEGSRLTVL.